This T cell receptor beta chain stems from a study of cytomegalovirus exposure and HLA in healthy donors. Overall study results and limits: One cluster of highly shared sequence variants probably arose as a sequencing artifact. Earlier results showed most TCR beta V segments being productive about 87% or about 30% of the time.

This clone was counted a single time. What it binds is unknown. This PCR relied on a set of 60 Vbeta primers and 13 Jbeta primers. Generated by immunoSEQ multiplex PCR, the TCRdb table keeps only in-frame clones and is missing some. Of about 120,000 clones listed, over 60% are singletons. Per germline, CDR1 MNHEY and CDR2 SMNVEV (reference sequence). V was pared by 4 bases and J by 4 bases, with 17 bases between. CDR3 size: 16 residues. Sequenced: PBMCs. The chain joins TRBV27 to TRBJ2-1; D might be TRBD1 (5 bases). The receptor comes from a woman in her fifties or sixties in good health and CMV-seropositive. CDR3 sequence: CASSSRQRLDYNEQFF. DNA for the CDR3: TGTGCCAGCAGTTCCCGACAGAGATTGGATTACAATGAGCAGTTCTTC.